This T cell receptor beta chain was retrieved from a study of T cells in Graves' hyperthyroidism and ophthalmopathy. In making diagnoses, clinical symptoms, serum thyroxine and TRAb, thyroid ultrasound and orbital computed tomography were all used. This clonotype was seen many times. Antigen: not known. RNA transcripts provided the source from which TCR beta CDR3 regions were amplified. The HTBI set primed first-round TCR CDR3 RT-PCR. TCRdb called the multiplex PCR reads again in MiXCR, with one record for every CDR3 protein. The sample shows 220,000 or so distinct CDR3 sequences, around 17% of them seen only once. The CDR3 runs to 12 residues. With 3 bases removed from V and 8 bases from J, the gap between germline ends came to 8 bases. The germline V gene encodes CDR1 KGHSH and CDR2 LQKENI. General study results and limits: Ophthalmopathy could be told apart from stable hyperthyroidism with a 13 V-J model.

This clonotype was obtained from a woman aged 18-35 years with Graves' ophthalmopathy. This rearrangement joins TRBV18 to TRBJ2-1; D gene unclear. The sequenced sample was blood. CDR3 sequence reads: CASSPQYDEQFF. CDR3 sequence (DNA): TGTGCCAGCTCACCGCAGTACGATGAGCAGTTCTTC.